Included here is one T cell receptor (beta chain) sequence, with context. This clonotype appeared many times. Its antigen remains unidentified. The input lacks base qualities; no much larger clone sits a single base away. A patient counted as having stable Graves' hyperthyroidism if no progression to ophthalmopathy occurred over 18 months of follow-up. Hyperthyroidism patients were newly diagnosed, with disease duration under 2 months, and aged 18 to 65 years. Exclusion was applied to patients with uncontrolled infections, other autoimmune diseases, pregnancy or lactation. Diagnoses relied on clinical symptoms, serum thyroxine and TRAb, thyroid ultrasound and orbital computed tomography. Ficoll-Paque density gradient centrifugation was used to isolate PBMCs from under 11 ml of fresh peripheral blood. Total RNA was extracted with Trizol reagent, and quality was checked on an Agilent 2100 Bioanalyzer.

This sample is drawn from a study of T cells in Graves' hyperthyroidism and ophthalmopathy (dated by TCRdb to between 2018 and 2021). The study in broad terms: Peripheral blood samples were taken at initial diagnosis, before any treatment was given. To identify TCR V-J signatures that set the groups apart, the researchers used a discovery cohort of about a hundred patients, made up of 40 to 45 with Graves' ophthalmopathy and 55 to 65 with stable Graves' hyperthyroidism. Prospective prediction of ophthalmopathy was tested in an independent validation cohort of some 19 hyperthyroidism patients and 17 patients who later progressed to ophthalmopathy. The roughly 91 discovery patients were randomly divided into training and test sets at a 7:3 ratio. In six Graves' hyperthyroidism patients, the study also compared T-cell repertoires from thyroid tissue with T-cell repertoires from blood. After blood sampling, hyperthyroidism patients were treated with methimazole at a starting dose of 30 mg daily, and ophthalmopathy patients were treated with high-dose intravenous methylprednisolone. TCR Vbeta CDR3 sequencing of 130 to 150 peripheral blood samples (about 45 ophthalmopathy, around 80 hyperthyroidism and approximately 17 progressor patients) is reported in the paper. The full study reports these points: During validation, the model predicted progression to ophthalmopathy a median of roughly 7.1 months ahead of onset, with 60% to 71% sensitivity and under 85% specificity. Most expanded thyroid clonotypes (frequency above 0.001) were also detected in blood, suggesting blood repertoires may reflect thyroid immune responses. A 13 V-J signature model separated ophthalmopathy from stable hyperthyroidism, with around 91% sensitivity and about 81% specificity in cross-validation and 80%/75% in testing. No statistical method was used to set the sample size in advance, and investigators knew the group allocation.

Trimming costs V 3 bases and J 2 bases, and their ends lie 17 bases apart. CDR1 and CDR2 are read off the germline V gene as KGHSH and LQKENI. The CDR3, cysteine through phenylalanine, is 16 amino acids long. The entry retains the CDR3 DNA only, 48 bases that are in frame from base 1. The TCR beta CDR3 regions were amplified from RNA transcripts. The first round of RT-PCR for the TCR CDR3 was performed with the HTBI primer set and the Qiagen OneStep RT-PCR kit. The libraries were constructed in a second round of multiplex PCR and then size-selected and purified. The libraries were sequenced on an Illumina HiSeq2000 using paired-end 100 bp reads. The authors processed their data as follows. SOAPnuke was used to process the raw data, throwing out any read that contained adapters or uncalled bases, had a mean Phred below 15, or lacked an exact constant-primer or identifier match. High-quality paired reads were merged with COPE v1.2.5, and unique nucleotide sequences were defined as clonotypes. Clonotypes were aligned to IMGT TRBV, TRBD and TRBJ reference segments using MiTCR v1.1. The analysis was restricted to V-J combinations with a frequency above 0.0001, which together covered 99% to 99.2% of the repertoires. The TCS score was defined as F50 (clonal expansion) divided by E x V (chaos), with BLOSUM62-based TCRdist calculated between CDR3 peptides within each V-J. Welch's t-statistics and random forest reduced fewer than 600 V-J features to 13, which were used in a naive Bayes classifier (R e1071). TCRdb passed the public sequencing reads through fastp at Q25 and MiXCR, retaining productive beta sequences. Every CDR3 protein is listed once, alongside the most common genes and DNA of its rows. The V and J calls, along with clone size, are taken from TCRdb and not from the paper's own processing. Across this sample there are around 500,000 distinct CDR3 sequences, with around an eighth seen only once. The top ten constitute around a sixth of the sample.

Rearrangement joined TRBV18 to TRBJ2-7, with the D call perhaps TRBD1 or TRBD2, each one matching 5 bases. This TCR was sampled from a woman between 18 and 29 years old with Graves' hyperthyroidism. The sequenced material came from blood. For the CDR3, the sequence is CASSPEEDTSPYEQYF. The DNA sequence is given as TGTGCCAGCTCACCCGAGGAGGACACATCCCCCTACGAGCAGTACTTC.